This T cell receptor (beta chain) comes out of a study of cytomegalovirus exposure and HLA in healthy donors. 60 Vbeta and 13 Jbeta primers were used in PCR. The protocol was immunoSEQ multiplex PCR, while the TCRdb copy is restricted to in-frame clones and leaves out a portion. This table has about 160,000 clones, 81% appearing once. Notes on the study in general: It was 150 to 200 TCR beta chains that were listed as cytomegalovirus-associated. Roughly uniform sequencing depth across donors was assumed, possibly incorrectly.

In the case of this clone: Antigen unknown.

Looked up from germline, CDR1 is SNHLY and CDR2 is FYNNEI. V lost 3 bases and J 4 bases, leaving 9 bases between the germline ends. There are 13 residues in the CDR3. The sequencing input was PBMCs. V and J are TRBV2 and TRBJ1-2; D is uncertain. The sequence was obtained from a woman aged 18-30 years in good health and CMV-seronegative. The CDR3 sequence: CASSERPGYGYTF. Here the CDR3 DNA reads TGTGCCAGCAGTGAGAGGCCGGGCTATGGCTACACCTTC.